This T cell receptor beta chain was recovered during a study of a mutant IDH1 vaccine in newly diagnosed glioma. Looking at the study overall: Males made up roughly 60% and females roughly 40% of treated patients, whose mean age was about 40 years. Study-level points and caveats: No link was apparently found between pseudoprogression and changes in top peripheral T cell clonotypes. Among all patients, vaccine-induced immune responses occurred in roughly 93%.

The CDR3 loop spans 13 amino acids. In germline, CDR1 is MGHRA, CDR2 YSYEKL. V shed 0 bases and J shed 8 bases, with 8 bases lying between them. Sample time point: baseline, week 1 (first vaccination visit). This sample's treatment: pre-vaccination baseline after standard-of-care therapy. This table comes from immunoSEQ multiplex PCR, and its TCRdb copy is limited to in-frame clones, with some not included. The repertoire consists of over 80,000 clones, with around nine tenths occurring once and the leading ten covering roughly 0.54%. On this clone itself: What it binds is unknown.

This chain links TRBV4-1 with TRBJ2-1; D is ambiguous. The sequences come from PBMCs, collected from a glioma patient treated with radiotherapy, temozolomide or both. The receptor was isolated from a woman between 50 and 59 years old with glioma. The CDR3 coding sequence is TGCGCCAGCAGCCAAGATTGGTTCGATGAGCAGTTCTTC. Its translation is CASSQDWFDEQFF.